Here is one T cell receptor (beta chain) with its context. Its antigen is unknown. This sample was included in a study of cytomegalovirus exposure and HLA in healthy donors. On the study more broadly: The 120 validation repertoires, a later analysis reported, used the same platform as the 550 to 700 repertoires from the first cohort.

Method: immunoSEQ multiplex PCR; TCRdb's copy keeps in-frame clones and lacks some. The data hold roughly 82,000 clones, with around 94% observed a single time. Germline CDR1 is SGDLS and CDR2 is YYNGEE. The CDR3 has 16 amino acids. J lost 10 bases, V lost 4 bases, and 13 bases had no gene match. Notes on the study in general: The tendency of first-cohort TCR clusters to co-occur in the 95 to 150 validation repertoires was the finding of a later analysis.

Sequencing input: PBMCs. This chain connects TRBV9 to TRBJ2-1; 11 bases are shared with TRBD2. The sequence was collected from a man between 18 and 29 years old in good health and CMV-seronegative. The CDR3 loop is CASSFSTSGRVQEQFF. CDR3 nucleotides: TGTGCCAGCAGCTTTTCCACTAGCGGGAGAGTCCAGGAGCAGTTCTTC.